One and the same sample provided the 32 T cell receptor beta chains below, sequenced in a study of lymphopenia after photon versus proton radiotherapy. The table came from immunoSEQ multiplex PCR; TCRdb's copy has only in-frame clones and leaves some out. Of 50,000 to 75,000 clones in the sample, approximately 83% are singletons; the top ten hold about 2.5%. The specimen comprised peripheral blood, sampled from a patient treated with photon-based radiotherapy. Every receptor here comes from a man aged 40-55 years with gastric cancer.

The genes are TRBV7-9 and TRBJ2-5; the D gene could be TRBD1 or TRBD2 (6 bases each). Germline assignment: CDR1 SEHNR and CDR2 FQNEAQ (reference sequence). The germline V and J ends were trimmed by 4 bases and 6 bases, with 24 bases remaining between them. This CDR3 has 17 amino acids. The CDR3 here is CASSSDSVGGFGKTQYF. Written as DNA, the CDR3 is TGTGCCAGCAGCTCCGACTCGGTGGGGGGCTTTGGGAAGACCCAGTACTTC.

The V gene is TRBV7-2, the J gene TRBJ2-5; D tentatively reads TRBD1 or TRBD2 (5 bases each). V was trimmed by 4 bases and J by 7 bases, leaving 13 bases between them. CDR3 size: 13 residues. The germline CDR1 and CDR2 sequences are SGHTA and FQGNSA. The CDR3 DNA sequence: TGTGCCAGCAGCTCCGGGGCCCACGGGACCCAGTACTTC. This encodes CASSSGAHGTQYF.

The rearrangement joins TRBV7-2 to TRBJ2-5; 8 bases line up with TRBD1. The CDR3 totals 15 residues. The germline V gene encodes CDR1 SGHTA and CDR2 FQGNSA. V gave up 1 base and J gave up 5 bases; unmatched junction bases: 6. CDR3 nucleotide sequence: TGTGCCAGCAGCTTAGGGACAGGGAGAAGGGAGACCCAGTACTTC. Protein sequence: CASSLGTGRRETQYF.

This chain links TRBV4-1 with TRBJ2-3, with D unclear. V lost 5 bases, J lost 7 bases, and 7 bases lay in between. Germline assignment: CDR1 MGHRA and CDR2 YSYEKL. This CDR3 has 11 amino acids. CDR3 in amino acids: CASSYSYTQYF. CDR3 DNA: TGCGCCAGCAGCTATTCCTATACGCAGTATTTT.

The rearrangement uses TRBV5-1 and TRBJ2-6, with D hard to call. Germline V CDR1 and CDR2: SGHRS, YFSETQ. Trimming left V 5 bases short and J 4 bases short, with 10 bases between. The CDR3 totals 14 residues. For the CDR3, the DNA is TGCGCCAGCAGGGGCACAATGGGGGCCAACGTCCTGACTTTC. It translates to CASRGTMGANVLTF. The full variable domain, with the rest looked up from reference TRBV5-1 and TRBJ2-6, is KAGVTQTPRYLIKTRGQQVTLSCSPISGHRSVSWYQQTPGQGLQFLFEYFSETQRNKGNFPGRFSGRQFSNSRSEMNVSTLELGDSALYLCASRGTMGANVLTFGAGSRLTVL.

V gene TRBV7-2 combines with J gene TRBJ2-2; 7 bases fit TRBD1. The CDR3 sequence is 14 residues long. CDR1 is SGHTA and CDR2 is FQGNSA in the germline V gene. V dropped 5 bases and J dropped 6; count of bases not matched to a gene: 6. CDR3 sequence: CASSPTGQAGELFF. The CDR3 DNA is TGTGCCAGCAGCCCGACAGGGCAGGCCGGGGAGCTGTTTTTT.

This chain joins TRBV6-1 and TRBJ2-1, with D unresolved. The V gene's germline CDR1 is MNHNS and CDR2 SASEGT. This CDR3 comprises 13 residues. The V end was cut by 8 bases, the J end by 6 bases, with 14 bases between. CDR3 sequence (DNA): TGTGCCAGCCGGATAAGTACGGGCAATGAGCAGTTCTTC. It is translated as CASRISTGNEQFF.

This chain uses TRBV7-2 with TRBJ2-2; D may be TRBD1 (6 bases). CDR1 is SGHTA and CDR2 is FQGNSA in the germline V gene. V lost 4 bases to trimming and J lost 7 bases, with 13 bases between them. CDR3 length equals 14 residues. DNA of the CDR3: TGTGCCAGCAGCTCGACAGGACGGGACGGGGAGCTGTTTTTT. It yields the protein CASSSTGRDGELFF.

The CDR3 reads CASSLGRQGFTEAFF. CDR3 coding DNA: TGTGCCAGCAGCTTAGGACGACAGGGATTCACTGAAGCTTTCTTT. V usage is TRBV7-9 and J usage is TRBJ1-1; TRBD1 matches at 7 bases. The CDR3 runs 15 residues. V trimming: 1 base; J trimming: 4 bases; junction bases outside the gene matches: 6. Germline V gene lookup returns CDR1 SEHNR and CDR2 FQNEAQ (reference sequence).

The rearrangement uses TRBV19 and TRBJ2-1, with 8 bases matching TRBD2. This CDR3 spans 14 amino acids. The V and J ends lost 3 bases and 8 bases, in that order; junction bases with no gene match: 6. CDR1 is LNHDA, CDR2 SQIVND, per germline (reference sequence). The CDR3 DNA is TGTGCCAGTAGTATTTACGCGGGGGGAGATGAGCAGTTCTTC. Residues: CASSIYAGGDEQFF.

V is TRBV9 and J is TRBJ2-1; TRBD2 might be the D (6 bases). The CDR3 runs 14 residues. Trimming stripped 3 bases from V and 4 bases from J, with 11 bases between. CDR1 is SGDLS, CDR2 YYNGEE, per germline. Written as DNA, the CDR3 is TGTGCCAGCAGCGCAGCGGGTGGATACAATGAGCAGTTCTTC. It specifies CASSAAGGYNEQFF.

This clone was seen a single time. The same CDR3 arises from other DNA sequences in this sample as well. This chain links TRBV5-4 with TRBJ1-1; TRBD1 matches at 9 bases. The CDR3 has 15 residues. V was pared by 3 bases and J by 2 bases, with 5 bases of the junction left unmatched. Germline V lookup: CDR1 SGHNT, CDR2 YYREEE (reference sequence). The CDR3 DNA reads as TGTGCCAGCAGCTCTCCGGGACAGGGTAACACTGAAGCTTTCTTT. Amino acid sequence: CASSSPGQGNTEAFF.

This rearrangement joins TRBV5-1 to TRBJ2-1, with D perhaps assigned TRBD1 or TRBD2 (5 bases each). Germline CDR1 SGHRS, CDR2 YFSETQ. The CDR3 totals 14 residues. V was clipped by 4 bases and J by 9 bases, with 17 bases between them. Written as DNA, the CDR3 is TGCGCCAGCAGCGCAGGACTGGCGCAGGGTGAGCAGTTCTTC. It codes for CASSAGLAQGEQFF.

The gene calls are TRBV5-5 and TRBJ1-2; 8 bases agree with TRBD1. The CDR3 consists of 14 residues. V gave up 5 bases and J gave up 3 bases; unmatched junction bases: 6. CDR1 SGHKS and CDR2 YYEKEE come from the germline V gene (reference sequence). CDR3: CASSWTGSDYGYTF. CDR3 nucleotides: TGTGCCAGCAGTTGGACAGGGAGCGACTATGGCTACACCTTC.

This clone occurred a few times. The chain couples TRBV11-2 to TRBJ1-5; D uncertain. Germline V gene data show CDR1 as SGHAT and CDR2 as FQNNGV. The V gene lost 2 bases and the J gene lost 5 bases, with 10 bases spanning the gap. CDR3 size: 14 residues. CDR3 sequence: CASSLLAGDQPQHF. Here the CDR3 DNA reads TGTGCCAGCAGCTTATTAGCCGGGGATCAGCCCCAGCATTTT. The full variable domain, with the rest looked up from reference TRBV11-2 and TRBJ1-5, is EAGVAQSPRYKIIEKRQSVAFWCNPISGHATLYWYQQILGQGPKLLIQFQNNGVVDDSQLPKDRFSAERLKGVDSTLKIQPAKLEDSAVYLCASSLLAGDQPQHFGDGTRLSIL.

The chain links TRBV10-3 to TRBJ2-2; D not resolved. The length of the CDR3 is 15 residues. Germline loops: CDR1 ENHRY, CDR2 SYGVKD. V was cut by 6 bases and J by 0 bases, with 11 bases left in between. CDR3 DNA: TGTGCCATCAGACTCGACCGACCGAACACCGGGGAGCTGTTTTTT. Translating it yields CAIRLDRPNTGELFF.

As regards this clone: The identical CDR3 is also encoded by other nucleotide sequences in the sample. The chain is built from TRBV15 and TRBJ2-7, with D perhaps matching TRBD1 (5 bases). Looked up from germline, CDR1 is LNHNV and CDR2 is YYDKDF (reference sequence). The CDR3 extends over 13 amino acids. Trimming shortened V by 0 bases and J by 7 bases, and 10 bases separated the two germline ends. In DNA form, the CDR3 reads TGTGCCACCAGCAGAGATGGGGCGTGGGAGCAGTACTTC. This sequence encodes CATSRDGAWEQYF.

V gene TRBV9 combines with J gene TRBJ2-7, with D perhaps assigned TRBD1 or TRBD2 (5 bases each). Trimming shortened V by 4 bases and J by 0 bases, and 11 bases separated the two germline ends. This CDR3 contains 14 residues. Germline-derived CDR1 and CDR2 are SGDLS and YYNGEE. In DNA form, the CDR3 reads TGTGCCAGCAGCCCGACGGGGACCTCCTACGAGCAGTACTTC. Amino acid sequence: CASSPTGTSYEQYF.

In DNA form, the CDR3 reads TGTGCCAGCAGTCCTGGGGCCAACGTCCTGACTTTC. Amino acids: CASSPGANVLTF. The chain links TRBV6-5 to TRBJ2-6; D remains unclear. Trimming left V 5 bases short and J 2 bases short, with 1 base between. The CDR3 length is 12 residues. Germline V lookup: CDR1 MNHEY, CDR2 SVGAGI.

J is TRBJ2-7 and V is TRBV6-1; a possible D gene is TRBD2 (5 bases). CDR1 is MNHNS, CDR2 SASEGT, per germline. CDR3 size: 14 residues. Deletions cut 6 bases from V and 4 bases from J, with 16 bases between. CDR3 amino acids: CASRDPGIQYEQYF. DNA of the CDR3: TGTGCCAGCAGGGATCCCGGGATACAGTACGAGCAGTACTTC.

The chain has TRBV19 and TRBJ2-1; 7 nucleotides align to TRBD2. Germline CDR1 is LNHDA and CDR2 is SQIVND (reference sequence). This CDR3 comprises 13 residues. Trimming cost V 3 bases and J 6 bases; bases outside gene matches: 2. The CDR3 spells CASSISGGNEQFF. CDR3 nucleotide sequence: TGTGCCAGTAGTATTTCGGGGGGCAATGAGCAGTTCTTC.

The chain couples TRBV19 to TRBJ1-2, with D possibly matching TRBD1 (6 bases). Germline V gives CDR1 LNHDA, CDR2 SQIVND (reference sequence). The CDR3 is 12 amino acids. With 7 bases removed from V and 3 bases from J, the gap between germline ends came to 9 bases. In nucleotides, the CDR3 is TGTGCCAGTAAAAGGGGGGACTATGGCTACACCTTC. This sequence encodes CASKRGDYGYTF.

The chain is built from TRBV5-1 and TRBJ2-3; possible D gene TRBD2, 5 bases. Germline values: CDR1 SGHRS, CDR2 YFSETQ. The V end was cut by 1 base, the J end by 2 bases, with 8 bases between. The CDR3 runs to 14 residues. Here the CDR3 DNA reads TGCGCCAGCAGCTTGAGGGAGCTCACAGATACGCAGTATTTT. It translates to CASSLRELTDTQYF.

The DNA for the CDR3 is TGTGCCAGTAGCCCCCGGACAGGGAGAGGCTACACCTTC. It specifies CASSPRTGRGYTF. The chain recombines TRBV19 with TRBJ1-2, with 8 bases matching TRBD1. V lost 6 bases to trimming and J lost 8 bases; unmatched junction nucleotides: 8. The germline V gene has CDR1 LNHDA and CDR2 SQIVND (reference sequence). This CDR3 comprises 13 residues.

The genes are TRBV18 and TRBJ2-2; TRBD2 agrees at 9 bases. CDR3 size: 18 residues. Trimming cost V 6 bases and J 6 bases; bases outside gene matches: 17. Per the germline V gene, CDR1 is KGHSH and CDR2 is LQKENI. CDR3 sequence reads: CASSQALAGTGTAGELFF. The CDR3 nucleotides read TGTGCCAGCTCTCAAGCACTAGCGGGTACCGGAACGGCCGGGGAGCTGTTTTTT. Looking up the rest from reference TRBV18 and TRBJ2-2 gives the full variable domain: NAGVMQNPRHLVRRRGQEARLRCSPMKGHSHVYWYRQLPEEGLKFMVYLQKENIIDESGMPKERFSAEFPKEGPSILRIQQVVRGDSAAYFCASSQALAGTGTAGELFFGEGSRLTVL.

V gene TRBV30 combines with J gene TRBJ1-4; D gene ambiguous. The CDR3 length is 12 residues. The germline V and J ends were trimmed by 5 bases and 4 bases, with 8 bases remaining between them. Germline loops: CDR1 GTSNPN, CDR2 SVGIG (reference sequence). The CDR3 spells CAWQRVNEKLFF. CDR3 bases: TGTGCCTGGCAGCGAGTTAATGAAAAACTGTTTTTT.

The count of this clone is one. This sequence joins TRBV30 and TRBJ1-3; tentative D call: TRBD1 (5 bases). This CDR3 contains 16 residues. Germline V gene lookup returns CDR1 GTSNPN and CDR2 SVGIG (reference sequence). V was pared by 1 base and J by 2 bases, with 15 bases between. The CDR3 DNA reads TGTGCCTGGAGTGACGGGGACCCGAGCACTGGAAACACCATATATTTT. It specifies CAWSDGDPSTGNTIYF.

The chain is built from TRBV2 and TRBJ1-5; no reliable D call. This CDR3 has 12 amino acids. V was shortened by 8 bases and J by 0 bases, with 5 bases between the two germline ends. Germline CDR1 reads SNHLY; CDR2 reads FYNNEI. Here the CDR3 DNA reads TGTGCCAGCGGAGGTAGCAATCAGCCCCAGCATTTT. Translating gives CASGGSNQPQHF.

The J gene is TRBJ1-1, the V gene TRBV7-9; 7 nucleotides agree with TRBD1. Germline assignment: CDR1 SEHNR and CDR2 FQNEAQ (reference sequence). V trimming: 0 bases; J trimming: 8 bases; junction bases outside the gene matches: 0. The CDR3 totals 12 residues. This CDR3 is CASSLATGEAFF. The CDR3 nucleotides are TGTGCCAGCAGCTTAGCGACAGGGGAAGCTTTCTTT. Complete variable domain (other parts from reference TRBV7-9 and TRBJ1-1): DTGVSQNPRHKITKRGQNVTFRCDPISEHNRLYWYRQTLGQGPEFLTYFQNEAQLEKSRLLSDRFSAERPKGSFSTLEIQRTEQGDSAMYLCASSLATGEAFFGQGTRLTVV.

This rearrangement joins TRBV6-6 to TRBJ2-7, with 7 bases lining up with TRBD2. Trimming removed 6 bases from V and 1 base from J; junction bases left unmatched: 3. This CDR3 is built from 13 residues. CDR1 is MNHNY, CDR2 SVGAGI, per germline (reference sequence). The CDR3 loop is CASRSGTSYEQYF. For the CDR3, the DNA is TGTGCCAGCAGGAGCGGGACTTCCTACGAGCAGTACTTC.

This clone was observed a single time. This chain joins TRBV9 and TRBJ1-3; D remains unclear. V shed 0 bases and J shed 4 bases, with 11 bases lying between them. CDR1 is SGDLS, CDR2 YYNGEE, per germline. The CDR3 sequence is 15 residues long. This CDR3 is CASSVDGGPGNTIYF. For the CDR3, the DNA is TGTGCCAGCAGCGTAGATGGTGGGCCCGGAAACACCATATATTTT. Variable domain in full (rest from reference TRBV9 and TRBJ1-3): DSGVTQTPKHLITATGQRVTLRCSPRSGDLSVYWYQQSLDQGLQFLIQYYNGEERAKGNILERFSAQQFPDLHSELNLSSLELGDSALYFCASSVDGGPGNTIYFGEGSWLTVV.

This clone came up a few times. This sequence joins TRBV30 and TRBJ1-4, with D unclear. CDR3 size: 14 residues. CDR1 GTSNPN and CDR2 SVGIG come from the germline V gene (reference sequence). V was cut by 0 bases and J by 8 bases, with 13 bases left in between. CDR3 loop: CAWSVTGGGEKLFF. The CDR3 coding sequence is TGTGCCTGGAGTGTGACGGGAGGCGGGGAAAAACTGTTTTTT.